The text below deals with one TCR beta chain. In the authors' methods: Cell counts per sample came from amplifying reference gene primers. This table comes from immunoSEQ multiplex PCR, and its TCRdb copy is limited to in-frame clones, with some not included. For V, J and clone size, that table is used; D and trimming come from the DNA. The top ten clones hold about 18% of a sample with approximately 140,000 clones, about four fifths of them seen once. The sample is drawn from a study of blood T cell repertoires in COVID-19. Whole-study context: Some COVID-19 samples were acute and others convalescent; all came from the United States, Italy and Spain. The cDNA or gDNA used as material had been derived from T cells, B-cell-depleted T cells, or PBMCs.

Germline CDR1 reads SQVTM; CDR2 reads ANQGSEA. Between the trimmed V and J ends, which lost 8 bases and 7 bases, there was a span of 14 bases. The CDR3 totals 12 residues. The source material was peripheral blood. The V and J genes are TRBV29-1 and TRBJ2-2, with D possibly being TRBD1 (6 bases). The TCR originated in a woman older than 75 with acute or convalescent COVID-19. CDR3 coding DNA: TGCAGCAGCACAGGGTTGGACGGGGAGCTGTTTTTT. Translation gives CSSTGLDGELFF.